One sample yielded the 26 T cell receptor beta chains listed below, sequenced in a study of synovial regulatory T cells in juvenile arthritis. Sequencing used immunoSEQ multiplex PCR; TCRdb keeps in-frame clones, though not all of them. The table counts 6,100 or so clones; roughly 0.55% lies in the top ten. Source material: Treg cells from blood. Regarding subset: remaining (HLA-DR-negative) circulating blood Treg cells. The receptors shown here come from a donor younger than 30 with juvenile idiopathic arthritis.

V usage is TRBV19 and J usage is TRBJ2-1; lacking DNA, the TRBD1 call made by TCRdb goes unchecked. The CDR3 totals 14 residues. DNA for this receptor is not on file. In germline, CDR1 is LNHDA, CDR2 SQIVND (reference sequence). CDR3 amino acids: CASSIRGGYNEQFF.

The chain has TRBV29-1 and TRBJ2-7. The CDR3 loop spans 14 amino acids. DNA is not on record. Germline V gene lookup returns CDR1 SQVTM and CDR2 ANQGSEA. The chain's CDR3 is CSAHSTGPYYEQYF.

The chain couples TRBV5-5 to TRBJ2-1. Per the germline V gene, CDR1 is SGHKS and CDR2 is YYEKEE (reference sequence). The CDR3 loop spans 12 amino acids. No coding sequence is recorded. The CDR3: CASSLVYNEQFF.

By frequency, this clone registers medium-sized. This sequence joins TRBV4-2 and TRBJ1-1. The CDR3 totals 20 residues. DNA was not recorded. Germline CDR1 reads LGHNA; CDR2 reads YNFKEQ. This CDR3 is CASSPNESGTVFFMNTEAFF.

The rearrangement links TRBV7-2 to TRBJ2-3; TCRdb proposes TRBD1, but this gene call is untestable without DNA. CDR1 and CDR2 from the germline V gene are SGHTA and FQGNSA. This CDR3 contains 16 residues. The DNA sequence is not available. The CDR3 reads CASSSRSGQGRDTQYF.

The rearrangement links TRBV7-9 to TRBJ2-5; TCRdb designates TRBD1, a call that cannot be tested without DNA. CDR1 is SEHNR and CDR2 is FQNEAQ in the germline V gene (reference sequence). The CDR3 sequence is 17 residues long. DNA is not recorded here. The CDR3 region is CASSLAVGTGDQETQYF.

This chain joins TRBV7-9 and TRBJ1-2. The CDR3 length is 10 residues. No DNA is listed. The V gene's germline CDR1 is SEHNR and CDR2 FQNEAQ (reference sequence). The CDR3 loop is CASSPPRILF. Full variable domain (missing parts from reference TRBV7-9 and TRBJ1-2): DTGVSQNPRHKITKRGQNVTFRCDPISEHNRLYWYRQTLGQGPEFLTYFQNEAQLEKSRLLSDRFSAERPKGSFSTLEIQRTEQGDSAMYLCASSPPRILFGSGTRLTVV.

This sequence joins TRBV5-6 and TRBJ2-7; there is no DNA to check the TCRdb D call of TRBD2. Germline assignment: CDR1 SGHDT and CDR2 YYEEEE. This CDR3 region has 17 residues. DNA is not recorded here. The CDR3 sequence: CASSFPRGGGGTYEQYF.

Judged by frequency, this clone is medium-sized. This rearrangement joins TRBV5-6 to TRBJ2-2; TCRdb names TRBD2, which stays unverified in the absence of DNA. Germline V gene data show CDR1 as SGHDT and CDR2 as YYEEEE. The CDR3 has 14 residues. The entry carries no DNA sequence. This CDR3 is CASSLYQAAGELFF.

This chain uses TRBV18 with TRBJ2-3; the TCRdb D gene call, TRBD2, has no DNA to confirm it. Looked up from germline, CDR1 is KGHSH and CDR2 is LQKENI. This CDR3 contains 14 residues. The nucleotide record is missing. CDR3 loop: CASSPERGTDTQYF.

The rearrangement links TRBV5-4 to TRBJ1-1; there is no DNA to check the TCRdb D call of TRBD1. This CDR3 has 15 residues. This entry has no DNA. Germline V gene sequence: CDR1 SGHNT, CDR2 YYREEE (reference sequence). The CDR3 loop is CASSKTGSSNPEAFF.

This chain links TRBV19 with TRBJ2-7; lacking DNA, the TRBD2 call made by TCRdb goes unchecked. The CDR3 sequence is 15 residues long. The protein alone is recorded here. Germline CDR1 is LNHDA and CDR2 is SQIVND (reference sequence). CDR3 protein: CASSRPGLAGNEQYF.

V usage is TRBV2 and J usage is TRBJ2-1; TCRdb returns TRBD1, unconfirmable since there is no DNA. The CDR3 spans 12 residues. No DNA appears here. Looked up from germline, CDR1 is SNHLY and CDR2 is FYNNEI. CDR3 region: CASSEAGQGKFF.

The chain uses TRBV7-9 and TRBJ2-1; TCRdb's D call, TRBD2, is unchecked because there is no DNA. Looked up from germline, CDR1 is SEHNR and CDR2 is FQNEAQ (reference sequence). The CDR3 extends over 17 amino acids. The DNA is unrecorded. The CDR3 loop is CASSLGVGLAERNEQFF. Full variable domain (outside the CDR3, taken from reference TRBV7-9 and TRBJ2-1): DTGVSQNPRHKITKRGQNVTFRCDPISEHNRLYWYRQTLGQGPEFLTYFQNEAQLEKSRLLSDRFSAERPKGSFSTLEIQRTEQGDSAMYLCASSLGVGLAERNEQFFGPGTRLTVL.

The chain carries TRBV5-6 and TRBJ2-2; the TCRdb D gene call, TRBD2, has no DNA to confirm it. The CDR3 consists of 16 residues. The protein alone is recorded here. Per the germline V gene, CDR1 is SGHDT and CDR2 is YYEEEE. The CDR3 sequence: CASSYRTSGRTGELFF.

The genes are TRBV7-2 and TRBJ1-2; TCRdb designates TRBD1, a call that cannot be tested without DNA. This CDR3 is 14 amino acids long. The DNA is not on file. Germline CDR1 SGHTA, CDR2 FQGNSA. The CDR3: CASSLERGGDGYTF.

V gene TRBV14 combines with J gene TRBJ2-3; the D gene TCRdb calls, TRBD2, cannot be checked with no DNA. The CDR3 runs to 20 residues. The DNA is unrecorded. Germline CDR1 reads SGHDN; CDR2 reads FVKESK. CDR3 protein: CASSPRTSTSGGPSTDTQYF.

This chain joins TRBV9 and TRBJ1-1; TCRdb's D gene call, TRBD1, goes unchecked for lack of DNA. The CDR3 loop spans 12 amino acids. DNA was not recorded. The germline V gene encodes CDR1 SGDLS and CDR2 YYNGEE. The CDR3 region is CASSPQDRGLIF.

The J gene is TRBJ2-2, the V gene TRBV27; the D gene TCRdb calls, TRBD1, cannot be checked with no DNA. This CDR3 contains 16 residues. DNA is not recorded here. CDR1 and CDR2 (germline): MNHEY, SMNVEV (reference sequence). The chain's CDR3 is CASSFMTGGKSGELFF.

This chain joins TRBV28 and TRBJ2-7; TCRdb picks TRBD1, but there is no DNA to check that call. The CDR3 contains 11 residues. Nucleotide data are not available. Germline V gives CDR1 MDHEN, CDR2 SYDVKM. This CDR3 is CAAGRDRGYAF.

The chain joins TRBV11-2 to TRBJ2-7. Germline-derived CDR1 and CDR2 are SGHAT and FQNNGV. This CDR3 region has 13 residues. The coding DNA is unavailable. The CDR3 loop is CASSLDPDREQYF. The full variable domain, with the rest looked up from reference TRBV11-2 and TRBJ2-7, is EAGVAQSPRYKIIEKRQSVAFWCNPISGHATLYWYQQILGQGPKLLIQFQNNGVVDDSQLPKDRFSAERLKGVDSTLKIQPAKLEDSAVYLCASSLDPDREQYFGPGTRLTVT.

CDR3: CASSQVAGGPYNEQFF. The rearrangement links TRBV7-9 to TRBJ2-1; without DNA, the TCRdb call of TRBD2 cannot be checked. Germline CDR1 SEHNR, CDR2 FQNEAQ (reference sequence). This CDR3 is 16 amino acids long. No nucleotide data were recorded.

The CDR3 sequence: CASSQEVAKNIQYF. The V and J genes are TRBV14 and TRBJ2-4. Per the germline V gene, CDR1 is SGHDN and CDR2 is FVKESK. There are 14 residues in the CDR3. This entry has no DNA.

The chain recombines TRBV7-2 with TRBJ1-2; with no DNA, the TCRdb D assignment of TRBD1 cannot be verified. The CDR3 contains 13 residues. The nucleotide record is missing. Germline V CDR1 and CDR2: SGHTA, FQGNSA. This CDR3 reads CASSKQGDYGYTF.

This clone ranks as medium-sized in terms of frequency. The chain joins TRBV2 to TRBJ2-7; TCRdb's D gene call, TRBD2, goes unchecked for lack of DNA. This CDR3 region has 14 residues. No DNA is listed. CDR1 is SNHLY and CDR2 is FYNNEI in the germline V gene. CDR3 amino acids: CASSERDYRHEQYF.

This chain's CDR3 is CASSRPGTGNYGYTF. The V gene is TRBV11-2, the J gene TRBJ1-2. The CDR3 runs to 15 residues. DNA is not recorded here. Germline V gene data show CDR1 as SGHAT and CDR2 as FQNNGV.